The 9 T cell receptor beta chains reported below all come from one sample, sequenced in a study of T cell responses to AZD1222 COVID-19 vaccine. Data came from immunoSEQ multiplex PCR; TCRdb stores just in-frame clones and leaves some out. This repertoire shows 200,000 to 250,000 clones, 85% to 95% found once; its top ten account for approximately 1%. Sequencing used peripheral blood, obtained on day 0 of MenACWY control vaccination. These receptors all come from an adult in good health.

This clone was detected only once. The rearrangement uses TRBV6-6 and TRBJ1-1, with 10 nucleotides matching TRBD1. Trimming at V came to 5 bases and at J to 4 bases, leaving 4 bases not matched to a gene. Germline V lookup: CDR1 MNHNY, CDR2 SVGAGI (reference sequence). The CDR3 loop spans 14 amino acids. The CDR3 DNA is TGTGCCAGCAGTAAGGGACAGGGGATCACTGAAGCTTTCTTT. Amino acids: CASSKGQGITEAFF.

V gene TRBV29-1 combines with J gene TRBJ2-7, with D possibly TRBD2 on 6 matching bases. Germline CDR1 is SQVTM and CDR2 is ANQGSEA. The CDR3 length is 12 residues. V was pared by 7 bases and J by 3 bases, with 13 bases between. The CDR3 here is CSAGEEGYEQYF. The CDR3 DNA reads as TGCAGCGCCGGGGAGGAGGGCTACGAGCAGTACTTC.

The rearrangement joins TRBV19 to TRBJ2-3; 7 nucleotides align to TRBD1. Germline-derived CDR1 and CDR2 are LNHDA and SQIVND (reference sequence). This CDR3 has 14 residues. The V segment lost 4 bases and the J segment 2 bases; nucleotides outside the gene matches: 3. The CDR3 region has the DNA TGTGCCAGTAGTAGGACAGGCTCCACAGATACGCAGTATTTT. Protein sequence: CASSRTGSTDTQYF.

The CDR3 nucleotides are TGTGCCAGCAGCTTAGGCTCAGCCAAAAACATTCAGTACTTC. Residues: CASSLGSAKNIQYF. The chain is built from TRBV7-2 and TRBJ2-4; no clear D gene. From germline, CDR1 is SGHTA and CDR2 FQGNSA. The CDR3 runs to 14 residues. The V end lost 1 base, the J end lost 0 bases, and 4 bases lay between the germline ends.

The V call is TRBV7-2, the J call TRBJ1-5; 8 nucleotides line up with TRBD1. This CDR3 is built from 14 residues. The germline V gene has CDR1 SGHTA and CDR2 FQGNSA. V lost 5 bases to trimming and J lost 4 bases; unmatched junction nucleotides: 4. The CDR3 region is CASSPGGANQPQHF. DNA for the CDR3: TGTGCCAGCAGCCCAGGGGGCGCAAATCAGCCCCAGCATTTT.

This chain links TRBV5-1 with TRBJ1-4; maybe TRBD1 (5 bases). The germline V and J ends were trimmed by 1 base and 7 bases, with 14 bases remaining between them. Germline values: CDR1 SGHRS, CDR2 YFSETQ. This CDR3 region has 15 residues. In DNA, the CDR3 is TGCGCCAGCAGCTTGTGGGCAGGGCCGGCTGAAAAACTGTTTTTT. This encodes CASSLWAGPAEKLFF.

CDR3 sequence: CASSQAWGATGNTIYF. In DNA, the CDR3 is TGCGCCAGCAGCCAAGCCTGGGGGGCAACTGGAAACACCATATATTTT. The chain recombines TRBV4-3 with TRBJ1-3, with D tentatively TRBD1 (6 bases). CDR1 is LGHNA and CDR2 is YSLEER in the germline V gene. With 1 base removed from V and 2 bases from J, the gap between germline ends came to 12 bases. The CDR3 loop spans 16 amino acids.

This chain uses TRBV6-5 with TRBJ2-1; D gene unclear. This CDR3 contains 14 residues. In germline, CDR1 is MNHEY, CDR2 SVGAGI. Trimming removed 7 bases at V and 4 bases at J, with 14 bases between. This CDR3 is CASKYISGYNEQFF. As DNA, the CDR3 is TGTGCCAGCAAATACATCTCGGGTTACAATGAGCAGTTCTTC.

The chain links TRBV30 to TRBJ1-5; D gene ambiguous. Germline CDR1 GTSNPN, CDR2 SVGIG (reference sequence). The CDR3 contains 14 residues. The ends were cut back, 4 bases at V and 0 bases at J, with 10 bases in the middle. CDR3 residues: CAWTYGDSNQPQHF. The CDR3 coding sequence is TGTGCCTGGACTTACGGTGATAGCAATCAGCCCCAGCATTTT.